This TCR beta chain was retrieved from a study of cytomegalovirus exposure and HLA in healthy donors. Among the 120 subjects of the validation cohort, separate from the approximately 670-subject first cohort, were the donors. Trimming took 3 bases from V and 0 from J; bases not matched to a gene: 5. Germline values: CDR1 LNHDA, CDR2 SQIVND (reference sequence). This CDR3 spans 15 amino acids. Study-wide points: There were some public TCRs occurring in many donors, but most TCR sequences were rare. It was found in a later analysis that first-cohort TCR clusters tended to co-occur in the 90 to 150 validation repertoires.

This clone was detected ten times or more. Its antigen remains unidentified. Sequencing used immunoSEQ multiplex PCR; TCRdb keeps in-frame clones, though not all of them. The sample records over 100,000 clones, under 90% being singletons. This sequence originates from a man aged 30 to 45 in good health and CMV-seronegative. The rearrangement links TRBV19 to TRBJ2-7, with 7 bases fitting TRBD2. The sample taken for sequencing was PBMCs. In DNA, the CDR3 is TGTGCCAGTAGTATCATGGGCGGGGGCTCCTACGAGCAGTACTTC. Protein: CASSIMGGGSYEQYF. The complete variable domain, with remaining parts taken from reference TRBV19 and TRBJ2-7, reads DGGITQSPKYLFRKEGQNVTLSCEQNLNHDAMYWYRQDPGQGLRLIYYSQIVNDFQKGDIAEGYSVSREKKESFPLTVTSAQKNPTAFYLCASSIMGGGSYEQYFGPGTRLTVT.